This T cell receptor (beta chain) was obtained from a study of cytomegalovirus exposure and HLA in healthy donors. PCR employed 60 Vbeta and 13 Jbeta primers. Measured with immunoSEQ multiplex PCR; TCRdb has only the in-frame clones, and not every one. The table records under 200,000 clones, roughly 80% of them present only once. As for this clone: What it binds is not known.

CDR1 MDHEN and CDR2 SYDVKM come from the germline V gene. The CDR3 totals 15 residues. The V and J ends lost 3 bases and 0 bases respectively, with 8 bases between them. Study-level results: Analyses of presence and absence presupposed an approximately uniform sequencing depth across donors.

This sequence was found in a woman aged 18-29 years in good health and CMV-seronegative. What was sequenced was PBMCs. The chain carries TRBV28 and TRBJ2-2; D is possibly TRBD1 (5 bases). CDR3 sequence: CASSFPGTNTGELFF. In DNA, the CDR3 is TGTGCCAGCAGTTTCCCAGGGACGAACACCGGGGAGCTGTTTTTT.